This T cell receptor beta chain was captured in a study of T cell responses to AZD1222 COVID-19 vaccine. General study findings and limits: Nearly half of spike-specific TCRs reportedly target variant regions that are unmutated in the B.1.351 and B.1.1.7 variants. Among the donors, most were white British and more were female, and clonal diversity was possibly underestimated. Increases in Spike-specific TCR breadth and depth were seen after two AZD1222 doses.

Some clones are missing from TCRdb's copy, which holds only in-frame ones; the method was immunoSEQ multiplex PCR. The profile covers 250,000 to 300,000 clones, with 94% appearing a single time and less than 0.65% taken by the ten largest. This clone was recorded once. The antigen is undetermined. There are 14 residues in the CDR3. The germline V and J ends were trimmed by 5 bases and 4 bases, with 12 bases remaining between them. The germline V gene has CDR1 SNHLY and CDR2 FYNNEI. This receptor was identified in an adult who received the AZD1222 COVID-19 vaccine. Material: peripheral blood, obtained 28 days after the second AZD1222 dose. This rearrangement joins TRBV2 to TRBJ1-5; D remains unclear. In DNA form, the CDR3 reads TGTGCCAGCAGTAGGAGGAATGCAAATCAGCCCCAGCATTTT. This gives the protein CASSRRNANQPQHF.